One and the same sample provided the 16 T cell receptor beta chains below, sequenced in a study of cytotoxic CD8 clonotypes in ibrutinib-treated CLL. Sequencing was performed with immunoSEQ multiplex PCR; in TCRdb, only in-frame clones are kept and a portion is missing. In the table there are hundreds of thousands of clones, roughly 70% of which are singletons. The source was PBMCs, collected after 24 months of ibrutinib treatment. The receptors stem from a human donor with chronic lymphocytic leukemia.

The chain recombines TRBV27 with TRBJ2-7; 9 positions match TRBD1. Germline lookup yields CDR1 MNHEY and CDR2 SMNVEV (reference sequence). V gave up 1 base and J gave up 0 bases; unmatched junction bases: 7. This CDR3 spans 17 amino acids. For the CDR3, the DNA is TGTGCCAGCAGTTTATTAACAGGGGGCCTTAGCTCCTACGAGCAGTACTTC. This encodes CASSLLTGGLSSYEQYF.

The V gene is TRBV30, the J gene TRBJ2-1, with 10 bases fitting TRBD2. The CDR3 has 15 residues. Germline trimming cut 0 bases from V and 7 bases from J; bases unmatched to any gene: 6. Germline assignment: CDR1 GTSNPN and CDR2 SVGIG (reference sequence). CDR3 nucleotide sequence: TGTGCCTGGAGTGTAGAGGCTAGCGGGAGAAATGAGCAGTTCTTC. Protein: CAWSVEASGRNEQFF. Using reference TRBV30 and TRBJ2-1 for the parts outside the CDR3, the full variable domain is SQTIHQWPATLVQPVGSPLSLECTVEGTSNPNLYWYRQAAGRGLQLLFYSVGIGQISSEVPQNLSASRPQDRQFILSSKKLLLSDSGFYLCAWSVEASGRNEQFFGPGTRLTVL.

This CDR3 is CASSVEGSTYNEQFF. In nucleotides, the CDR3 is TGTGCCAGCAGCGTAGAGGGATCTACCTACAATGAGCAGTTCTTC. The rearrangement uses TRBV9 and TRBJ2-1; D ambiguous. V was pared by 0 bases and J by 2 bases, with 9 bases between. CDR3 length equals 15 residues. Germline V gene data show CDR1 as SGDLS and CDR2 as YYNGEE.

The CDR3 spells CASSLTGRGAAVGEQFF. CDR3 nucleotide sequence: TGCGCCAGCAGCTTAACGGGGAGGGGAGCCGCGGTAGGTGAGCAGTTCTTC. The J gene is TRBJ2-1, the V gene TRBV5-1, with TRBD2 identical over 7 bases. J lost 9 bases, V lost 2 bases, and 17 bases had no gene match. The CDR3 contains 17 residues. Germline loops: CDR1 SGHRS, CDR2 YFSETQ.

This rearrangement joins TRBV5-8 to TRBJ2-7; the D is unclear. The V gene lost 10 bases and the J gene lost 7 bases, with 15 bases spanning the gap. This CDR3 comprises 11 residues. In germline, CDR1 is SGHTS, CDR2 YDEGEE. The chain's CDR3 is CAGPSPTEQYF. CDR3 nucleotide sequence: TGTGCCGGACCCTCACCTACTGAGCAGTACTTC.

The CDR3 sequence is CASSSAGAETQYF. For the CDR3, the DNA is TGTGCCAGCAGTTCAGCGGGAGCAGAGACCCAGTACTTC. V is TRBV27 and J is TRBJ2-5, with 8 bases aligning to TRBD2. J was trimmed by 4 bases and V by 4 bases; bases with no gene match: 2. The CDR3 sequence is 13 residues long. The germline V gene encodes CDR1 MNHEY and CDR2 SMNVEV (reference sequence).

CDR3 residues: CASSSQLAGGYNEQFF. The CDR3 DNA reads TGTGCCAGCAGCTCTCAACTAGCGGGAGGATACAATGAGCAGTTCTTC. The V call is TRBV7-2, the J call TRBJ2-1, with 12 bases identical to TRBD2. This CDR3 is 16 amino acids long. V shed 4 bases, J shed 4 bases, and the junction held 5 bases outside the gene matches. Germline CDR1 is SGHTA and CDR2 is FQGNSA.

V and J are TRBV5-1 and TRBJ2-7, with D possibly matching TRBD1 (5 bases). The germline V and J ends were trimmed by 3 bases and 2 bases, with 12 bases remaining between them. The CDR3 consists of 14 residues. Per germline, CDR1 SGHRS and CDR2 YFSETQ. CDR3 sequence reads: CASSSLTETYEQYF. CDR3 coding DNA: TGCGCCAGCAGCTCGTTGACAGAAACCTACGAGCAGTACTTC. Full variable domain (remainder filled in from reference TRBV5-1 and TRBJ2-7): KAGVTQTPRYLIKTRGQQVTLSCSPISGHRSVSWYQQTPGQGLQFLFEYFSETQRNKGNFPGRFSGRQFSNSRSEMNVSTLELGDSALYLCASSSLTETYEQYFGPGTRLTVT.

The J gene is TRBJ2-7, the V gene TRBV2, with 7 nucleotides matching TRBD1. This CDR3 comprises 13 residues. CDR1 SNHLY and CDR2 FYNNEI come from the germline V gene. The junction had 7 bases not matched to a gene; V was cut back by 8 bases and J by 3 bases. The CDR3 DNA reads TGTGCCAGCGGTATACAGGGGTTCTACGAGCAGTACTTC. The encoded protein is CASGIQGFYEQYF.

The chain combines TRBV28 with TRBJ2-1; 10 bases line up with TRBD2. V gave up 6 bases and J gave up 3 bases; unmatched junction bases: 11. CDR3 length equals 17 residues. Germline V gene data show CDR1 as MDHEN and CDR2 as SYDVKM. For the CDR3, the DNA is TGTGCCAGCAGCCTTAACTTCGGACTAGCGGACTACAATGAGCAGTTCTTC. It is translated as CASSLNFGLADYNEQFF. The full variable domain, in which reference TRBV28 and TRBJ2-1 provide the parts outside the CDR3, is DVKVTQSSRYLVKRTGEKVFLECVQDMDHENMFWYRQDPGLGLRLIYFSYDVKMKEKGDIPEGYSVSREKKERFSLILESASTNQTSMYLCASSLNFGLADYNEQFFGPGTRLTVL.

The chain links TRBV2 to TRBJ2-5; 8 bases align to TRBD2. Trimming took 5 bases from V and 4 from J; bases not matched to a gene: 9. This CDR3 spans 15 amino acids. Germline V gene lookup returns CDR1 SNHLY and CDR2 FYNNEI. CDR3 nucleotide sequence: TGTGCCAGCAGTTATTCCGGGACTAGTGGAGAGACCCAGTACTTC. Residues: CASSYSGTSGETQYF.

This sequence joins TRBV6-5 and TRBJ2-7; D is unresolved. Germline V CDR1 and CDR2: MNHEY, SVGAGI. This CDR3 is built from 14 residues. The V end was cut by 2 bases, the J end by 4 bases, with 12 bases between. CDR3 sequence: CASSYLGIMYEQYF. CDR3 DNA sequence: TGTGCCAGCAGTTACCTGGGCATTATGTACGAGCAGTACTTC.

The chain recombines TRBV12-5 with TRBJ2-3; 12 bases fit TRBD2. The CDR3 sequence is 20 residues long. Losses at the gene ends were 2 bases for V and 6 bases for J; bases not matched to a gene: 18. Germline V gene lookup returns CDR1 LGHNT and CDR2 FRNRAP. CDR3 DNA sequence: TGTGCTAGTGGTTTGTCGCTTACCAAGACTAGCGGGAGACCGGTTGATACGCAGTATTTT. This gives the protein CASGLSLTKTSGRPVDTQYF.

This clone occurred a few times. The J gene is TRBJ1-2, the V gene TRBV6-6; no clear D. CDR3 size: 12 residues. The germline V gene encodes CDR1 MNHNY and CDR2 SVGAGI (reference sequence). The V gene lost 10 bases and the J gene lost 6 bases, with 15 bases spanning the gap. Here the CDR3 DNA reads TGTGCCACCGGATGGAGGCTCGATGGCTACACCTTC. It encodes CATGWRLDGYTF.

The chain has TRBV7-2 and TRBJ2-7; tentative D call: TRBD1 (6 bases). This CDR3 has 14 amino acids. The V gene lost 5 bases and the J gene lost 4 bases, with 15 bases spanning the gap. Germline V CDR1 and CDR2: SGHTA, FQGNSA. The CDR3 nucleotides read TGTGCCAGCAGCGTGACCGGGACATCGTACGAGCAGTACTTC. This gives the protein CASSVTGTSYEQYF. Using reference TRBV7-2 and TRBJ2-7 for the parts outside the CDR3, the full variable domain is GAGVSQSPSNKVTEKGKDVELRCDPISGHTALYWYRQSLGQGLEFLIYFQGNSAPDKSGLPSDRFSAERTGGSVSTLTIQRTQQEDSAVYLCASSVTGTSYEQYFGPGTRLTVT.

This clone was seen once. V is TRBV29-1 and J is TRBJ2-2; D might be TRBD2 (6 bases). Germline V gene lookup returns CDR1 SQVTM and CDR2 ANQGSEA. The V end lost 6 bases, the J end lost 4 bases, and 12 bases lay between the germline ends. The CDR3 extends over 13 amino acids. This CDR3 reads CSVRGPTTGELFF. The CDR3 DNA is TGCAGCGTGCGGGGACCAACCACCGGGGAGCTGTTTTTT.